The clone carrying this TCR beta chain was picked up a small number of times. Its antigen remains unknown. The data belong to a study of blood T cells in healthy people across ages. The CDR3 sequence is 15 residues long. V was clipped by 7 bases and J by 4 bases, with 14 bases between them. The V gene's germline CDR1 is MGHDK and CDR2 SYGVNS. Combining a sample-barcoded 5' primer with a J-beta primer mix, a second PCR ran for roughly 7 to 11 cycles. TCRdb re-called the 5' RACE reads with MiXCR, one entry per CDR3 protein. The sample has about 680,000 distinct CDR3 sequences, around half seen once. Findings and limits, study-wide: Since the PBMCs were unsorted, naive and antigen-experienced cells could not be conclusively compared. Donors of long life had a larger count of naive CD4+ cells and greater diversity than aged donors. Estimates of diversity drawn from one million T cells were considered underestimates.

Isolated PBMCs totaled at least 6.5 million in each sample. Sequenced: blood. The rearrangement links TRBV25-1 to TRBJ2-6; no reliable D call. The clonotype comes from an older woman in good health. The CDR3 sequence is CASTSTSLGANVLTF. CDR3 coding DNA: TGTGCCAGCACTTCAACATCCCTCGGGGCCAACGTCCTGACTTTC.